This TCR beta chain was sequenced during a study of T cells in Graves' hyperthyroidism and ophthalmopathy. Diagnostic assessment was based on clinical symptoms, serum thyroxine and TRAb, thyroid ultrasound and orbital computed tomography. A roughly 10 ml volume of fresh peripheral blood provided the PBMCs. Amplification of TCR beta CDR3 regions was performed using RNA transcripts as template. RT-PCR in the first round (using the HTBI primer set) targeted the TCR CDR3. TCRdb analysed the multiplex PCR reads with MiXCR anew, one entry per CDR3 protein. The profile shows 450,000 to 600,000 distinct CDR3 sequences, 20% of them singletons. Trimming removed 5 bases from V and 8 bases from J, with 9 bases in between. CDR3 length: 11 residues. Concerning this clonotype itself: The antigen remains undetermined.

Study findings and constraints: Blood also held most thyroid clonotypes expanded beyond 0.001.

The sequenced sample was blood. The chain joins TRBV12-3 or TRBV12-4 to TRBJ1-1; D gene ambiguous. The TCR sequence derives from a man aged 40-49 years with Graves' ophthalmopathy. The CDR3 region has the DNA TGTGCCAGCAGTCTAGAGTTCGAAGCTTTCTTT. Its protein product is CASSLEFEAFF.